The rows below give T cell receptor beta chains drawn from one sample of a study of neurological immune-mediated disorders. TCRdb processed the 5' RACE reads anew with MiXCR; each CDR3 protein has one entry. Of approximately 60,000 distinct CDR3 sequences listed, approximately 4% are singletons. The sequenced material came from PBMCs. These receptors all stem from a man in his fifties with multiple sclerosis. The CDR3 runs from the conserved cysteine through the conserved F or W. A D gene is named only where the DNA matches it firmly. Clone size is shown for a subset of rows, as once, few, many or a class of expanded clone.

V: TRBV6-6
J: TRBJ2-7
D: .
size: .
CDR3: CASSSTDRNPYEQYF
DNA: TGTGCCAGCAGTTCCACCGACAGAAACCCCTACGAGCAGTACTTC

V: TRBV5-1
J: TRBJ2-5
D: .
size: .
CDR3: CASSRTTGFAETQYF
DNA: TGCGCCAGCAGCCGTACCACCGGGTTCGCGGAGACCCAGTACTTC

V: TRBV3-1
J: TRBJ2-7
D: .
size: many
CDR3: CASSQGTRGPYEQYF
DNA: TGTGCCAGCAGCCAGGGCACAAGGGGCCCCTACGAGCAGTACTTC

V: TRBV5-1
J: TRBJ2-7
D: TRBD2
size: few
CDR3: CASSAGLAAYF
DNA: TGCGCCAGCAGCGCCGGACTAGCGGCGTACTTC

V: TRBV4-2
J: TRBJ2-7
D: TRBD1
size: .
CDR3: CASSQDRGPYEQYF
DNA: TGTGCCAGCAGCCAAGACAGGGGGCCCTACGAGCAGTACTTC

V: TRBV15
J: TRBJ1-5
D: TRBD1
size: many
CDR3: CATSSRDRGWSGSNQPQHF
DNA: TGTGCCACCAGCAGCCGGGACAGGGGATGGTCTGGTAGCAATCAGCCCCAGCATTTT

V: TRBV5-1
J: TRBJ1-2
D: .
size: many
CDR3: CASSSEGPRNGYTF
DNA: TGCGCCAGCAGCTCCGAGGGACCCCGAAATGGCTACACCTTC

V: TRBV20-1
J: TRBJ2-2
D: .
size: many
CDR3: CSARGRHNTGELFF
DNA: TGCAGTGCTAGAGGGCGACATAACACCGGGGAGCTGTTTTTT

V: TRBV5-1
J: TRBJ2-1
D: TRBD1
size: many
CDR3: CASSLGTGGFEQFF
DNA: TGCGCCAGCAGTCTGGGGACAGGGGGCTTTGAGCAGTTCTTC

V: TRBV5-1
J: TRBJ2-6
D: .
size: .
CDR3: CASSSGAGANVLTF
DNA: TGCGCCAGCAGCTCAGGGGCTGGGGCCAACGTCCTGACTTTC

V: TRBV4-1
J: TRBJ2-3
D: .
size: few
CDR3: CASSQRTGDTQYF
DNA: TGCGCCAGCAGCCAACGCACAGGAGATACGCAGTATTTT

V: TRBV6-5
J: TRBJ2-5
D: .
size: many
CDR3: CASSYSMGEIWTQYF
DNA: TGTGCCAGCAGTTACTCGATGGGGGAAATCTGGACCCAGTACTTC

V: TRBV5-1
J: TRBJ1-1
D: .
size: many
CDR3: CASSLGFAPMNTEAFF
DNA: TGCGCCAGCAGCTTAGGGTTCGCCCCAATGAACACTGAAGCTTTCTTT

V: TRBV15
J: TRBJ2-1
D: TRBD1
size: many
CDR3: CATSRDRDRGAFYEQFF
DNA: TGTGCCACCAGCAGAGACCGGGACAGGGGGGCTTTCTATGAGCAGTTCTTC

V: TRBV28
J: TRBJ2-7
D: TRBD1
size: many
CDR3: CASTSPGTGAIEQYF
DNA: TGTGCCAGCACCTCACCCGGGACAGGGGCTATCGAGCAGTACTTC

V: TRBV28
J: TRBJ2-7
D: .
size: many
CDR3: CASSPLRAYEQYF
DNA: TGTGCCAGCAGCCCCCTAAGGGCCTATGAGCAGTACTTC

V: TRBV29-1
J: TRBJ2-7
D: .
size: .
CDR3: CSVLSSYEQYF
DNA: TGCAGCGTCCTCAGCTCCTACGAGCAGTACTTC

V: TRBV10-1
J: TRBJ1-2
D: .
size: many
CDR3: CASSERRDYGYTF
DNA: TGCGCCAGCAGTGAGCGCAGGGACTATGGCTACACCTTC

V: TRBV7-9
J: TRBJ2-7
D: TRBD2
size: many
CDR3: CASSLLRESGYEQYF
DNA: TGTGCCAGCAGCTTACTGCGGGAGTCGGGCTACGAGCAGTACTTC

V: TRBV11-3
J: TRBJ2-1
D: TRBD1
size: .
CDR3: CASSLGFTGDEQFF
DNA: TGTGCCAGCAGCTTAGGCTTTACAGGGGATGAGCAGTTCTTC

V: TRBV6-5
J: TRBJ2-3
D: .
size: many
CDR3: CASSRDHTDTQYF
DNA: TGTGCCAGCAGTCGAGACCACACAGATACGCAGTATTTT

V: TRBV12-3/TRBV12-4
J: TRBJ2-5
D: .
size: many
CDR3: CASSSGGQAETQYF
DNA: TGTGCCAGCAGTTCCGGGGGTCAGGCAGAGACCCAGTACTTC

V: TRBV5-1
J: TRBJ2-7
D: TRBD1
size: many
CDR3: CASSFRDRAYEQYF
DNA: TGCGCCAGCAGCTTCCGGGACAGAGCCTACGAGCAGTACTTC

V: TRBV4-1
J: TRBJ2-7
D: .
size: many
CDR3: CASSDTVNYEQYF
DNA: TGCGCCAGCAGCGATACAGTGAACTACGAGCAGTACTTC

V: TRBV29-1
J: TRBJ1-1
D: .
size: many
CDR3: CSVSTGMWTEAFF
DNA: TGCAGCGTCTCCACAGGGATGTGGACTGAAGCTTTCTTT

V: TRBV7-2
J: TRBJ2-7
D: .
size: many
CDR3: CASSFGGEQYF
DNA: TGTGCCAGCAGCTTCGGCGGCGAGCAGTACTTC

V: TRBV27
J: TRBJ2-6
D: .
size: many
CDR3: CASRRVGANVLTF
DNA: TGTGCCAGCAGGAGGGTTGGGGCCAACGTCCTGACTTTC

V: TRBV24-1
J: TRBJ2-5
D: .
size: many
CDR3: CATSGVAGETQYF
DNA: TGTGCCACCAGTGGCGTAGCTGGGGAGACCCAGTACTTC

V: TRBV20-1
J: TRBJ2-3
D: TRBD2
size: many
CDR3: CSASEGLAGGTDTQYF
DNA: TGCAGTGCTAGTGAGGGACTAGCGGGGGGCACAGATACGCAGTATTTT